Sequencing of this T cell receptor (beta chain) was carried out in a study of T cells in Graves' hyperthyroidism and ophthalmopathy (dated by TCRdb to 2018 to 2020). In terms of the full investigation: Peripheral blood samples were taken at the time of initial diagnosis, prior to any treatment. According to the paper, TCR Vbeta CDR3 sequencing was carried out on more than 120 peripheral blood samples, which came from 40 to 45 ophthalmopathy, under 80 hyperthyroidism and approximately 17 progressor patients. To identify distinguishing TCR V-J signatures, a discovery cohort of 90 to 100 patients was used, comprising fewer than 45 with Graves' ophthalmopathy and approximately 57 with stable Graves' hyperthyroidism. For training and testing, the 100 or so patients in the discovery cohort were randomly divided in a 7:3 ratio. Prospective prediction of ophthalmopathy was tested in an independent validation cohort of approximately 19 hyperthyroidism patients and 15 to 17 patients who later progressed to ophthalmopathy. Thyroid tissue and blood T-cell repertoires from about six Graves' hyperthyroidism patients were also compared in the study. After blood sampling, hyperthyroidism patients were treated with methimazole at a starting dose of 30 mg daily, and ophthalmopathy patients were treated with high-dose intravenous methylprednisolone. The research as a whole found: In validation, the model predicted progression to ophthalmopathy a median of approximately 6.6 months before onset, with approximately 71% sensitivity and just under 75% specificity. Most expanded thyroid clonotypes (frequency above 0.001) were also found in blood, which suggests that blood repertoires may mirror thyroid immune responses. No statistical method was used to fix the sample size in advance, and group allocation was not hidden from the investigators. A model built on a 13 V-J signature distinguished ophthalmopathy from stable hyperthyroidism, reaching about 88% sensitivity and 81.08% specificity in cross-validation and 80%/75% in testing.

Amplification of TCR beta CDR3 regions was carried out from RNA transcripts. A first-round RT-PCR of the TCR CDR3 used the HTBI primer set with the Qiagen OneStep RT-PCR kit. Libraries were constructed in a second round of multiplex PCR, after which size selection and purification were carried out. Libraries were sequenced paired-end with 100 bp reads on an Illumina HiSeq2000. As for the original processing: SOAPnuke was used to process the raw data, removing reads that contained adapters or uncalled bases, had a mean Phred below 15, or lacked an exact match to the constant primer or identifier. High-quality paired reads were merged with COPE v1.2.5, and unique nucleotide sequences were defined as clonotypes. MiTCR v1.1 was used to align clonotypes to the IMGT TRBV, TRBD and TRBJ reference segments. The analysis included only V-J combinations with a frequency above 0.0001, which together covered approximately 99% of the repertoires. A TCS score was defined as the ratio of F50 (clonal expansion) to E x V (chaos), with BLOSUM62-based TCRdist applied between CDR3 peptides within each V-J. Welch's t-statistics and random forest reduced approximately 520 V-J features to some 14, which were used in a naive Bayes classifier (R e1071). TCRdb reprocessed the public reads (quality trimming at Q25 with fastp, clone calling with MiXCR) and kept in-frame beta chains. Every distinct CDR3 protein forms one entry, paired with its most common genes and DNA. TCRdb, not the authors, supplied the V and J calls. The sample contains more than 350,000 distinct CDR3 sequences, about 15% of them found a single time. Of the sample, roughly 20% is held by the ten largest clones.

This clonotype was recorded many times. Its cognate antigen has yet to be identified. No much larger clone is present one base from it, and per-base qualities are unavailable. Ophthalmopathy patients had moderately to severely active disease, Clinical Activity Score of at least 3, NOSPECS grade of at least 4, and duration under 3 months. The study excluded patients with uncontrolled infections, other autoimmune diseases, pregnancy or lactation. Diagnoses relied on clinical symptoms, serum thyroxine and TRAb, thyroid ultrasound and orbital computed tomography. PBMCs were isolated from 8 to 10 ml of fresh peripheral blood by Ficoll-Paque density gradient centrifugation. Total RNA was extracted with Trizol reagent, and quality was checked on an Agilent 2100 Bioanalyzer. Spanning cysteine to phenylalanine, the CDR3 consists of 15 amino acids. The kept DNA is CDR3 alone, 45 bases in frame from the first base. For CDR1 and CDR2, the germline V gene lists SGHVS and FQNEAQ. Here V drops 3 bases and J drops 5 bases, and the junction holds 5 bases not matched to any gene.

The origin of this receptor is a woman in her sixties with Graves' ophthalmopathy. This receptor chain uses TRBV7-8 and TRBJ2-3; TRBD2 aligns with 10 central bases. What was sequenced was blood. The DNA sequence is given as TGTGCCAGCAGCTTGACCCGACTAGCGGGAGATACGCAGTATTTT. Its translation reads: CASSLTRLAGDTQYF.